This T cell receptor (beta chain) was identified during a study of OX40 agonist ivuxolimab in advanced cancers. The study's findings and limits: The investigators did not determine what antigen specificity the expanded peripheral T cells had. Individuals who were partial responders at 0.1-3.0 mg/kg had clonal expansion that ranked among the lowest. Researchers report that CD8+ T cells had, on average, more expanded clones than CD4+.

This table comes from immunoSEQ multiplex PCR, and its TCRdb copy is limited to in-frame clones, with some not included. The sample holds about 73,000 clones, around 88% seen once. Germline lookup yields CDR1 SGHNT and CDR2 YYREEE (reference sequence). V was pared by 2 bases and J by 3 bases, with 1 base of the junction left unmatched. CDR3 length: 13 residues. Peripheral blood came from all dose cohorts at three timepoints. In the case of this clone: Its antigen is unidentified.

This chain connects TRBV5-4 to TRBJ2-5, with 7 bases that match TRBD1. This clonotype was obtained from an adult with an advanced solid tumor such as melanoma, head and neck, liver or kidney cancer. The material was CD4+ or CD8+ T cells sorted from blood, obtained in a trial of the OX40 agonist ivuxolimab. CDR3 in amino acids: CASSFTGEETQYF. In nucleotides, the CDR3 is TGTGCCAGCAGCTTTACAGGGGAAGAGACCCAGTACTTC. Variable domain in full (rest from reference TRBV5-4 and TRBJ2-5): ETGVTQSPTHLIKTRGQQVTLRCSSQSGHNTVSWYQQALGQGPQFIFQYYREEENGRGNFPPRFSGLQFPNYSSELNVNALELDDSALYLCASSFTGEETQYFGPGTRLLVL.